This TCR beta chain was recorded in a study of T cell responses to AZD1222 COVID-19 vaccine. Study background: Pooled in the analysis were second doses at about 4 or about 12 weeks.

For this clone: Its matching antigen is unknown.

The table came from immunoSEQ multiplex PCR; TCRdb's copy has only in-frame clones and leaves some out. The sample yields 150,000 or so clones, 70% to 90% seen once. Whole-study findings and limits: Donors, mostly white British, included more females; clonal diversity was possibly underestimated. Sampling that yielded the repertoires occurred only after the peak T cell response.

Sequenced here: peripheral blood, sampled on day 0 of AZD1222 vaccination. The clonotype originates from an adult in good health.

CDR3 coding DNA: TGTGCCAGCAGCTTCGCGATCGGACAGGGCTGGGCAGATACGCAGTATTTT. The encoded protein is CASSFAIGQGWADTQYF. The rearrangement joins TRBV7-9 to TRBJ2-3; 8 nucleotides line up with TRBD1. From germline, CDR1 is SEHNR and CDR2 FQNEAQ (reference sequence). The CDR3 covers 17 residues. V trimming: 3 bases; J trimming: 4 bases; junction bases outside the gene matches: 12.